This TCR beta chain stems from a study of graft-versus-host responses after intestinal transplantation. Trimming cost V 5 bases and J 1 base; bases outside gene matches: 5. Per germline, CDR1 SGHTA and CDR2 FQGNSA. This CDR3 region has 15 residues. As for this clone: Its antigen is unknown.

Produced via immunoSEQ multiplex PCR; TCRdb's table is partial and in-frame only. The sample holds about 110,000 clones; 87% are singletons and the top ten take around 0.76%. The receptor was isolated from a human donor who was the organ donor for an intestinal transplant. The specimen comprised unstimulated CD4+ T cells sorted from spleen or lymph node cells, sampled before transplant. The chain links TRBV7-2 to TRBJ2-5; 9 nucleotides agree with TRBD2. CDR3 nucleotides: TGTGCCAGCAGCCAACAGACTAGCGGCCAAGAGACCCAGTACTTC. Translating it yields CASSQQTSGQETQYF. Based on the CDR3 plus reference TRBV7-2 and TRBJ2-5, the full variable domain is GAGVSQSPSNKVTEKGKDVELRCDPISGHTALYWYRQSLGQGLEFLIYFQGNSAPDKSGLPSDRFSAERTGGSVSTLTIQRTQQEDSAVYLCASSQQTSGQETQYFGPGTRLLVL.